The clone carrying this TCR beta chain was found a few times. The target antigen is unknown. CD3+CD4+ and CD3+CD8+ cells were FACS-sorted from thawed unstimulated PBMCs. This sample was taken from a study of T cell clones after liver transplantation. Whole-study context: TCRbeta sequencing after a pre-transplant mixed lymphocyte reaction identified graft-donor-reactive clones, later tracked in post-transplant blood. General study results and limits: The donor-reactive repertoire was only partly measurable in two subjects, lacking donor cells.

The CDR3 has 13 amino acids. The germline CDR1 and CDR2 sequences are MDHEN and SYDVKM. The V gene lost 2 bases and the J gene lost 5 bases, with 7 bases spanning the gap. TCRdb's copy holds only in-frame clones and misses some; the assay was immunoSEQ multiplex PCR. The repertoire has 65,000 to 85,000 clones, 84% of them found once; the top ten carry approximately 2.1%. The chain recombines TRBV28 with TRBJ2-1, with no clear D. The specimen was CD4+ T cells from blood, collected about 50 months after liver transplant. The sequence was obtained from a human patient who received a liver transplant. Some T cells may be the graft donor's. The CDR3 sequence is CASSLTQNNEQFF. In DNA, the CDR3 is TGTGCCAGCAGTTTAACGCAGAACAATGAGCAGTTCTTC.